This TCR beta chain was identified during a study of T cells in narcolepsy. General study points: In some patient and control memory CD4+ samples, autoreactive clones were absent. Reportedly, autoreactive clonotypes were serially detected in patients' blood but not controls'.

The protocol was immunoSEQ multiplex PCR, while the TCRdb copy is restricted to in-frame clones and leaves out a portion. Of 26,000 or so clones detected, 86% appear once; the ten largest clones hold 0.9% to 1.2%. With regard to this clone: The target antigen is unknown.

Trimming cost V 0 bases and J 8 bases; bases outside gene matches: 9. This CDR3 contains 16 residues. Germline V gene lookup returns CDR1 ENHRY and CDR2 SYGVKD. The chain joins TRBV10-3 to TRBJ2-3; 9 nucleotides line up with TRBD2. Sequenced: CD45RA- memory CD4+ T cells from PBMCs. The receptor was isolated from a human donor with narcolepsy. The CDR3 protein is CAISESTAGGPGTQYF. CDR3 bases: TGTGCCATCAGTGAGTCGACTGCGGGGGGGCCTGGTACGCAGTATTTT.